The source of this T cell receptor (beta chain) is a study of T cell responses to AZD1222 COVID-19 vaccine. Study outcomes and limitations: Reports indicate that nearly half of spike-specific TCRs are directed at unmutated variant regions. Two doses of AZD1222 preceded a rise in Spike-specific TCR breadth and depth.

Assay used: immunoSEQ multiplex PCR; TCRdb lists only in-frame clones, some missing. The table lists about 120,000 clones, 90% of them singletons. On this clone: The target antigen is unknown.

Looked up from germline, CDR1 is MNHEY and CDR2 is SVGEGT. With 2 bases removed from V and 0 bases from J, the gap between germline ends came to 11 bases. This CDR3 contains 17 residues. The source is an adult who received the MenACWY meningococcal vaccine as a control. Specimen: peripheral blood, collected 28 days after the second dose of the MenACWY control vaccine. The V and J genes are TRBV6-2 or TRBV6-3 and TRBJ2-6; weak D call: TRBD1 (5 bases). The DNA of the CDR3 is TGTGCCAGCAGTTACGGCCAGGGTTACTCTGGGGCCAACGTCCTGACTTTC. The encoded protein is CASSYGQGYSGANVLTF.